This TCR beta chain was identified in a study of T cell responses to AZD1222 COVID-19 vaccine. This clone was seen a single time. The antigen is not known. Using immunoSEQ multiplex PCR, the repertoire was profiled, and TCRdb retains in-frame clones only, with some absent. The sample has 80,000 to 90,000 clones; roughly 90% are singletons. Whole-study findings and limits: Repertoire collection took place solely once the T cell response had peaked. Regions 160-218 and 743-854 held dominance among vaccine-associated CD4 TCRs, which spanned spike. Increases in Spike-specific TCR breadth and depth were seen after two AZD1222 doses.

Sequencing was performed on peripheral blood, taken on day 0 of MenACWY control vaccination. This sequence originates from an adult in good health.

CDR3 sequence: CASRSRTAYYEQYF. Here the CDR3 DNA reads TGTGCCAGCAGATCGAGGACAGCGTACTACGAGCAGTACTTC. This chain uses TRBV28 with TRBJ2-7; D is possibly TRBD1 (6 bases). Trimming shortened V by 6 bases and J by 3 bases, and 15 bases separated the two germline ends. The germline gives CDR1 MDHEN, CDR2 SYDVKM. The CDR3 extends over 14 amino acids.